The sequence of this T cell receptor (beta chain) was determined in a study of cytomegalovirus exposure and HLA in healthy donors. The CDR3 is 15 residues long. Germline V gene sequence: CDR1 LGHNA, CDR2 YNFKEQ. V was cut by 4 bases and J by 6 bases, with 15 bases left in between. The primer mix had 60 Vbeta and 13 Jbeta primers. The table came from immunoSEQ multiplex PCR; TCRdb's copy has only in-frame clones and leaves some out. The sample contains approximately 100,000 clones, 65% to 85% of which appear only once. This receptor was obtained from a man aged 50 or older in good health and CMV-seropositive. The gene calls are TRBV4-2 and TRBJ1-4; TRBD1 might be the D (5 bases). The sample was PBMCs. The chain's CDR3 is CASSRGRRGDEKLFF. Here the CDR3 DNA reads TGTGCCAGCAGCCGGGGACGTCGGGGGGATGAAAAACTGTTTTTT.